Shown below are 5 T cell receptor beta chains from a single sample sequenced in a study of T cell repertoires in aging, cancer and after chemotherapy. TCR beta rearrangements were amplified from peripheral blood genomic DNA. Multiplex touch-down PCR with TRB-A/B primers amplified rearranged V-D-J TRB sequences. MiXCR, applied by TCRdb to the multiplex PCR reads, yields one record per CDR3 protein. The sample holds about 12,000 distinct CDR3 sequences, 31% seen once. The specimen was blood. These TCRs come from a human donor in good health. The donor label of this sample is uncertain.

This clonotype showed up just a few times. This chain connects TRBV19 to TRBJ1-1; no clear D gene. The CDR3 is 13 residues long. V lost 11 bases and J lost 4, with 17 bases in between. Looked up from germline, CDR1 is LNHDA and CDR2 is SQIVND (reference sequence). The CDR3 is CACGRRPGTEAFF. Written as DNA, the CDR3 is TGTGCCTGCGGAAGGCGACCGGGCACTGAAGCTTTCTTT.

CDR3 DNA sequence: TGTGCCAGCTCACCACCGGTGGGGACCTCTGGAAACACCATATATTTT. This translates into CASSPPVGTSGNTIYF. The chain has TRBV18 and TRBJ1-3, with D possibly TRBD1 on 5 matching bases. CDR3 length: 16 residues. Germline CDR1 and CDR2: KGHSH and LQKENI. V was cut by 0 bases and J by 0 bases, with 9 bases left in between. Together with reference TRBV18 and TRBJ1-3, the CDR3 gives the full variable domain: NAGVMQNPRHLVRRRGQEARLRCSPMKGHSHVYWYRQLPEEGLKFMVYLQKENIIDESGMPKERFSAEFPKEGPSILRIQQVVRGDSAAYFCASSPPVGTSGNTIYFGEGSWLTVV.

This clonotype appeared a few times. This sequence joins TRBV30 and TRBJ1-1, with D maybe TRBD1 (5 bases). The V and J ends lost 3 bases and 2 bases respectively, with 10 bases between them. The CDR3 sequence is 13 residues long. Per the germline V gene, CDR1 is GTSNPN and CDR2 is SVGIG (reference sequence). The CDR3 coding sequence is TGTGCCTGGAGCCGGGACGGAAACACTGAAGCTTTCTTT. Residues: CAWSRDGNTEAFF.

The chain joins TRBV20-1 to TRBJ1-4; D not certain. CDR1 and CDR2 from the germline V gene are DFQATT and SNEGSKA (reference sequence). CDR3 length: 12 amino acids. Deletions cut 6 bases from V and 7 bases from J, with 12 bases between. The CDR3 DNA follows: TGCAGTGCAACCCGACTGGCTGAAAAACTGTTTTTT. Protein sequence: CSATRLAEKLFF.

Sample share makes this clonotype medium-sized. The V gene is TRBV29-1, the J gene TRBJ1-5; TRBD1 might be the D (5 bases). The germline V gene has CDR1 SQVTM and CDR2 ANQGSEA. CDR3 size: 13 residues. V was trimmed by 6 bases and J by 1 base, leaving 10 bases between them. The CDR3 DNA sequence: TGCAGCGTGACCTGGGACAGCAATCAGCCCCAGCATTTT. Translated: CSVTWDSNQPQHF.